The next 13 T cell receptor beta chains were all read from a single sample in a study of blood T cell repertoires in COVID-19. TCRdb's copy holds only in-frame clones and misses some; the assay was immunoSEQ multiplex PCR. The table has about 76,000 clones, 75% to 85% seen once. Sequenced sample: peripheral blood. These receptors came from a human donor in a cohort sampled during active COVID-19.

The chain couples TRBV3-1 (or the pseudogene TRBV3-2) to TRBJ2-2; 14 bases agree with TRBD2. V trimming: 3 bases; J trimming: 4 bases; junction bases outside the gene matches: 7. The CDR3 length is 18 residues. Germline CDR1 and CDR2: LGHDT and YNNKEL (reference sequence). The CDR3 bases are TGTGCCAGCAGCCAGGCCGGGACTAGCGGGAGACTCACCGGGGAGCTGTTTTTT. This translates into CASSQAGTSGRLTGELFF.

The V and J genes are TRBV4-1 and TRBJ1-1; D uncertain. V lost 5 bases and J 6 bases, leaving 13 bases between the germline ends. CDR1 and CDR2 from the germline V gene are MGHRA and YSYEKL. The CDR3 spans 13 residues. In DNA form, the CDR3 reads TGCGCCAGCAGCGGAGTCACTCCCGCTGAAGCTTTCTTT. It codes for CASSGVTPAEAFF.

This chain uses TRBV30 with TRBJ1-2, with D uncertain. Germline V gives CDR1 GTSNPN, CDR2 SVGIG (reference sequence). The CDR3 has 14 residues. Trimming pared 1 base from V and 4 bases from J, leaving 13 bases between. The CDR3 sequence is CAWSESGSFYGYTF. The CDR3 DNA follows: TGTGCCTGGAGTGAGTCGGGGAGCTTCTATGGCTACACCTTC.

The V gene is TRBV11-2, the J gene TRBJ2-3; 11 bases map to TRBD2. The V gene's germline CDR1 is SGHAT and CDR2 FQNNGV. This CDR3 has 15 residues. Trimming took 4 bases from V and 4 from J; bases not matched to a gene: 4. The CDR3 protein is CASSSTSGSADTQYF. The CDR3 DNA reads TGTGCCAGCAGCTCCACTAGCGGGAGTGCAGATACGCAGTATTTT.

CDR3 region: CASRQIAGTGPYEQYF. The CDR3 DNA sequence: TGTGCCAGTAGACAGATAGCCGGGACAGGGCCCTACGAGCAGTACTTC. This sequence joins TRBV19 and TRBJ2-7; 9 nucleotides align to TRBD1. CDR3 size: 16 residues. Germline loops: CDR1 LNHDA, CDR2 SQIVND (reference sequence). The J segment lost 2 bases and the V segment lost 6 bases, leaving 11 bases of the junction unmatched.

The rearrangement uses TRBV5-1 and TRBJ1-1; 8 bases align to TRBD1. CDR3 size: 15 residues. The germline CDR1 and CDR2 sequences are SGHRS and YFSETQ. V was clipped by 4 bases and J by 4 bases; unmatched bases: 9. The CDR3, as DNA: TGCGCCAGCAGCCTACGGACGGGACAGGCCACTGAAGCTTTCTTT. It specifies CASSLRTGQATEAFF.

This CDR3 reads CASSLDRGGPQHF. CDR3 in DNA: TGTGCCAGCAGCTTGGACCGAGGTGGGCCCCAGCATTTT. The chain has TRBV5-6 and TRBJ1-5; no definite D call. The CDR3 consists of 13 residues. Germline V lookup: CDR1 SGHDT, CDR2 YYEEEE. The V and J ends lost 0 bases and 9 bases respectively, with 10 bases between them.

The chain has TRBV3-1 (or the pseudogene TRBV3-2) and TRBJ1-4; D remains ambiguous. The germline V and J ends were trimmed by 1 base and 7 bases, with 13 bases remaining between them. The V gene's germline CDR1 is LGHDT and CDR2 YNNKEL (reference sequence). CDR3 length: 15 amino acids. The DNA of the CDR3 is TGTGCCAGCAGCCAAGCGTCGGCAGGACTTGAAAAACTGTTTTTT. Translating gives CASSQASAGLEKLFF.

The CDR3 here is CASSRDTLSYEQYF. Here the CDR3 DNA reads TGTGCCAGCAGCCGAGACACCCTCTCCTACGAGCAGTACTTC. The gene calls are TRBV28 and TRBJ2-7; no reliable D call. The CDR3 runs 14 residues. Looked up from germline, CDR1 is MDHEN and CDR2 is SYDVKM. V was cut by 6 bases and J by 0 bases, with 12 bases left in between. Using reference TRBV28 and TRBJ2-7 for the parts outside the CDR3, the full variable domain is DVKVTQSSRYLVKRTGEKVFLECVQDMDHENMFWYRQDPGLGLRLIYFSYDVKMKEKGDIPEGYSVSREKKERFSLILESASTNQTSMYLCASSRDTLSYEQYFGPGTRLTVT.

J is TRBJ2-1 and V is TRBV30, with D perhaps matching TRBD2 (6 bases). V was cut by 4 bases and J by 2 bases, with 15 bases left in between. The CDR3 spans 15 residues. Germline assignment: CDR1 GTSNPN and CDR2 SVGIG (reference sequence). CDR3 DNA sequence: TGTGCCTGGAAGGGGCGGGGCGGTGCCTACAATGAGCAGTTCTTC. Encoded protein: CAWKGRGGAYNEQFF.

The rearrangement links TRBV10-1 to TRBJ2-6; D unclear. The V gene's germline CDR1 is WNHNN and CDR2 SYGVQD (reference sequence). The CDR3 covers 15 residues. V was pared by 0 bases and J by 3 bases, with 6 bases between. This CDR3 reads CASSESGDGANVLTF. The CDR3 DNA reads TGCGCCAGCAGTGAGTCAGGAGATGGGGCCAACGTCCTGACTTTC.

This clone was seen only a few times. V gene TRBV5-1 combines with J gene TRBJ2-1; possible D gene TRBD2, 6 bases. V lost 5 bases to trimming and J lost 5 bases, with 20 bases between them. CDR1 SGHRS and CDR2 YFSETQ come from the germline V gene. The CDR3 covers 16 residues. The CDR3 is CASRPTGTRGDNEQFF. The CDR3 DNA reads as TGCGCCAGCAGACCTACCGGGACGCGGGGTGACAATGAGCAGTTCTTC.

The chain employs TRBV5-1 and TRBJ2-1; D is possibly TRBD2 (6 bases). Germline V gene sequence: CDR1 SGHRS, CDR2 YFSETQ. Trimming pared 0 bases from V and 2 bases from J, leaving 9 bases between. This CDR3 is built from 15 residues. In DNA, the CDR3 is TGCGCCAGCAGCTTGGGTGGAGGGCCCTACAATGAGCAGTTCTTC. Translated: CASSLGGGPYNEQFF.